These 32 T cell receptor beta chains originate from one sample sequenced in a study of blood T cell repertoires in COVID-19. Profiled with immunoSEQ multiplex PCR; TCRdb holds only in-frame clones, not every one. This table has about 170,000 clones, 83% appearing once. What was sequenced was peripheral blood. These receptors all stem from a woman aged 80 or over with acute or convalescent COVID-19.

The rearrangement joins TRBV2 to TRBJ1-4, with 8 bases aligning to TRBD1. V dropped 6 bases and J dropped 6; count of bases not matched to a gene: 6. This CDR3 contains 14 residues. Germline V lookup: CDR1 SNHLY, CDR2 FYNNEI. DNA of the CDR3: TGTGCCAGCAGGATACAGGGGGAATATGAAAAACTGTTTTTT. This gives the protein CASRIQGEYEKLFF.

The rearrangement joins TRBV10-3 to TRBJ1-5; no definite D call. CDR1 and CDR2 from the germline V gene are ENHRY and SYGVKD. V lost 0 bases and J lost 2, with 8 bases in between. The CDR3 extends over 15 amino acids. CDR3 loop: CAISESTRGNQPQHF. The CDR3 coding sequence is TGTGCCATCAGTGAGTCGACGAGGGGCAATCAGCCCCAGCATTTT.

This clone showed up just a few times. The rearrangement joins TRBV5-1 to TRBJ2-3; 9 bases match TRBD2. Per germline, CDR1 SGHRS and CDR2 YFSETQ. The CDR3 sequence is 15 residues long. Trimming cost V 4 bases and J 0 bases; bases outside gene matches: 3. The DNA for the CDR3 is TGCGCCAGCAGCCTAGCGGGGTACAGCACAGATACGCAGTATTTT. This encodes CASSLAGYSTDTQYF.

This clone was detected once. V and J are TRBV7-2 and TRBJ2-7; 10 bases map to TRBD2. After removal of 6 bases from V and 3 bases from J, the junction contained 5 bases not matched to a gene. The CDR3 loop spans 14 amino acids. Germline CDR1 reads SGHTA; CDR2 reads FQGNSA. CDR3 DNA: TGTGCCAGCAGTGCTAGCGGGGGCTTCTACGAGCAGTACTTC. It translates to CASSASGGFYEQYF.

This clone has more than one count but fewer than ten. V and J are TRBV9 and TRBJ2-7, with 8 bases fitting TRBD1. Germline values: CDR1 SGDLS, CDR2 YYNGEE. This CDR3 has 14 amino acids. V lost 2 bases to trimming and J lost 5 bases; unmatched junction nucleotides: 6. CDR3 residues: CASSVGQGVHEQYF. The CDR3 DNA reads TGTGCCAGCAGCGTCGGACAGGGAGTCCACGAGCAGTACTTC. The full variable domain, its missing parts supplied by reference TRBV9 and TRBJ2-7, is DSGVTQTPKHLITATGQRVTLRCSPRSGDLSVYWYQQSLDQGLQFLIQYYNGEERAKGNILERFSAQQFPDLHSELNLSSLELGDSALYFCASSVGQGVHEQYFGPGTRLTVT.

The chain joins TRBV3-1 (or the pseudogene TRBV3-2) to TRBJ2-1; 7 positions match TRBD2. This CDR3 has 15 residues. V shed 3 bases and J 8 bases; nucleotides not matched to a gene: 10. Per germline, CDR1 LGHDT and CDR2 YNNKEL (reference sequence). The CDR3 region has the DNA TGTGCCAGCAGCCATTTGGGCGGGAGCGTCGATGAGCAGTTCTTC. Encoded protein: CASSHLGGSVDEQFF.

This rearrangement joins TRBV7-3 to TRBJ2-3, with D unresolved. V was shortened by 1 base and J by 8 bases, with 7 bases between the two germline ends. Germline V gene sequence: CDR1 SGHTA, CDR2 FQGTGA. This CDR3 comprises 12 residues. CDR3 sequence reads: CASSLIPGTQYF. CDR3 nucleotide sequence: TGTGCCAGCAGCTTAATCCCGGGTACGCAGTATTTT.

This clone has only one observation. This chain joins TRBV5-4 and TRBJ1-1, with 7 positions matching TRBD1. CDR3 size: 15 residues. The V gene end was trimmed by 4 bases and the J gene end by 2 bases; junction bases not matched to a gene: 8. Germline CDR1 reads SGHNT; CDR2 reads YYREEE (reference sequence). DNA for the CDR3: TGTGCCAGCAGCCCACAGACAGGGTTTAACACTGAAGCTTTCTTT. This sequence encodes CASSPQTGFNTEAFF.

The gene calls are TRBV2 and TRBJ2-1, with 9 positions matching TRBD2. The V gene end was trimmed by 3 bases and the J gene end by 5 bases; junction bases not matched to a gene: 5. Per the germline V gene, CDR1 is SNHLY and CDR2 is FYNNEI. CDR3 length: 15 residues. The CDR3, as DNA: TGTGCCAGCAGTGAGGCGGGAGGGCCCCACAATGAGCAGTTCTTC. Protein sequence: CASSEAGGPHNEQFF. Complete variable domain (other parts from reference TRBV2 and TRBJ2-1): EPEVTQTPSHQVTQMGQEVILRCVPISNHLYFYWYRQILGQKVEFLVSFYNNEISEKSEIFDDQFSVERPDGSNFTLKIRSTKLEDSAMYFCASSEAGGPHNEQFFGPGTRLTVL.

The CDR3 loop is CASSRQGAVDGYTF. Here the CDR3 DNA reads TGTGCCAGCAGTCGACAGGGGGCGGTGGATGGCTACACCTTC. This chain joins TRBV6-6 and TRBJ1-2; TRBD1 matches at 10 bases. Germline CDR1 and CDR2: MNHNY and SVGAGI (reference sequence). The CDR3 has 14 residues. The ends lost 5 bases at V and 6 bases at J; junction bases unmatched: 6.

For this clone: The same CDR3 is also encoded by other DNA sequences in this sample. This chain joins TRBV18 and TRBJ1-1; D gene unclear. There are 13 residues in the CDR3. V lost 6 bases, J lost 0 bases, and 8 bases lay in between. Germline CDR1 reads KGHSH; CDR2 reads LQKENI. The CDR3 bases are TGTGCCAGCTCCCAACTAGTGAACACTGAAGCTTTCTTT. Its protein product is CASSQLVNTEAFF. Full variable domain (outside the CDR3, taken from reference TRBV18 and TRBJ1-1): NAGVMQNPRHLVRRRGQEARLRCSPMKGHSHVYWYRQLPEEGLKFMVYLQKENIIDESGMPKERFSAEFPKEGPSILRIQQVVRGDSAAYFCASSQLVNTEAFFGQGTRLTVV.

This clone was counted a few times. The CDR3 DNA reads as TGTGCCAGCAGCCAAGTCCTCCCCCAGGGAAAAGAGACCCAGTACTTC. Translating gives CASSQVLPQGKETQYF. The V call is TRBV14, the J call TRBJ2-5; TRBD1 might be the D (5 bases). The CDR3 contains 16 residues. V gave up 1 base and J gave up 3 bases, with 15 bases separating them. Germline CDR1 SGHDN, CDR2 FVKESK.

This clone was observed a single time. The chain is built from TRBV5-1 and TRBJ2-1, with D possibly being TRBD1 (6 bases). CDR1 and CDR2 (germline): SGHRS, YFSETQ. V was clipped by 7 bases and J by 4 bases, with 12 bases between them. This CDR3 region has 13 residues. CDR3 sequence (DNA): TGCGCCAGCGGGGTAGGGGGTTACAATGAGCAGTTCTTC. Its protein product is CASGVGGYNEQFF.

The chain recombines TRBV7-2 with TRBJ2-2; D is unclear. Looked up from germline, CDR1 is SGHTA and CDR2 is FQGNSA. This CDR3 has 14 residues. The ends were cut back, 5 bases at V and 7 bases at J, with 14 bases in the middle. The CDR3: CASSTQLEGGELFF. In nucleotides, the CDR3 is TGTGCCAGCAGCACTCAGCTAGAAGGCGGGGAGCTGTTTTTT. The full variable domain, rest sourced from reference TRBV7-2 and TRBJ2-2, is GAGVSQSPSNKVTEKGKDVELRCDPISGHTALYWYRQSLGQGLEFLIYFQGNSAPDKSGLPSDRFSAERTGGSVSTLTIQRTQQEDSAVYLCASSTQLEGGELFFGEGSRLTVL.

The V and J genes are TRBV6-1 and TRBJ1-1; D not certain. Trimming pared 7 bases from V and 1 base from J, leaving 10 bases between. The CDR3 has 13 residues. Germline V gene data show CDR1 as MNHNS and CDR2 as SASEGT. CDR3 region: CASKIPGNTEAFF. The DNA of the CDR3 is TGTGCCAGCAAGATCCCGGGGAACACTGAAGCTTTCTTT.

This clone was observed a handful of times. The J gene is TRBJ2-6, the V gene TRBV4-3; 9 nucleotides match TRBD1. Per the germline V gene, CDR1 is LGHNA and CDR2 is YSLEER. CDR3 length: 20 residues. With 3 bases clipped from V and 0 bases from J, the junction kept 12 bases outside the gene matches. The CDR3 sequence is CASSQDYRGQGSSGANVLTF. DNA for the CDR3: TGCGCCAGCAGCCAGGATTACCGCGGACAGGGGAGCTCTGGGGCCAACGTCCTGACTTTC.

This chain joins TRBV19 and TRBJ1-5; no clear D gene. Germline V gene data show CDR1 as LNHDA and CDR2 as SQIVND (reference sequence). V dropped 3 bases and J dropped 0 bases, with 12 bases sitting between them. The CDR3 spans 16 residues. The CDR3 sequence is CASSIGLLYSNQPQHF. The CDR3 nucleotides read TGTGCCAGTAGTATTGGGCTTCTGTATAGCAATCAGCCCCAGCATTTT.

The chain uses TRBV5-1 and TRBJ2-3, with 9 bases lining up with TRBD2. The J segment lost 4 bases and the V segment lost 0 bases, leaving 6 bases of the junction unmatched. The CDR3 is made up of 16 amino acids. Germline lookup yields CDR1 SGHRS and CDR2 YFSETQ. CDR3 coding DNA: TGCGCCAGCAGCTTGGCGACTAGCGGAGCCCCAGATACGCAGTATTTT. Its protein product is CASSLATSGAPDTQYF.

CDR3 nucleotide sequence: TGTGCCAGCAGCGTAGCTACTGGGTGGGAGGGCCTGGCAAATGAGCAGTTCTTC. Translating it yields CASSVATGWEGLANEQFF. This chain connects TRBV9 to TRBJ2-1; 7 bases fit TRBD2. This CDR3 is 18 amino acids long. Unmatched junction bases numbered 16, after V lost 0 bases and J lost 7 bases. Germline CDR1 reads SGDLS; CDR2 reads YYNGEE.

V and J are TRBV6-2 or TRBV6-3 and TRBJ1-2; TRBD1 matches 7 bases. The CDR3 has 18 amino acids. Looked up from germline, CDR1 is MNHEY and CDR2 is SVGEGT. The V and J ends lost 2 bases and 2 bases, in that order; junction bases with no gene match: 14. The CDR3 sequence: CASSYRDLRDRANYGYTF. The DNA for the CDR3 is TGTGCCAGCAGTTACAGGGACCTCCGTGACAGGGCGAACTATGGCTACACCTTC.

The rearrangement links TRBV5-6 to TRBJ2-3; D remains unclear. The CDR3 sequence is 16 residues long. The V gene lost 1 base and the J gene lost 0 bases, with 12 bases spanning the gap. Germline values: CDR1 SGHDT, CDR2 YYEEEE. The CDR3 sequence: CASSLMSGPSTDTQYF. The CDR3 coding sequence is TGTGCCAGCAGCTTGATGTCAGGTCCTAGCACAGATACGCAGTATTTT.

The rearrangement uses TRBV5-1 and TRBJ1-2, with 7 bases that match TRBD1. V was pared by 4 bases and J by 7 bases, with 13 bases of the junction left unmatched. Per the germline V gene, CDR1 is SGHRS and CDR2 is YFSETQ. The CDR3 sequence is 15 residues long. The CDR3 loop is CASSRDRSPSGGYTF. CDR3 sequence (DNA): TGCGCCAGCAGCCGGGACAGATCCCCGTCGGGTGGCTACACCTTC.

The rearrangement uses TRBV28 and TRBJ1-5; 10 bases fit TRBD1. V shed 6 bases, J shed 5 bases, and the junction held 7 bases outside the gene matches. Germline CDR1 is MDHEN and CDR2 is SYDVKM. The CDR3 has 15 residues. DNA for the CDR3: TGTGCCAGCAGCCTCGCGGGGACAGGGGATCAGCCCCAGCATTTT. This translates into CASSLAGTGDQPQHF. Drawing the rest from reference TRBV28 and TRBJ1-5, the complete variable domain is DVKVTQSSRYLVKRTGEKVFLECVQDMDHENMFWYRQDPGLGLRLIYFSYDVKMKEKGDIPEGYSVSREKKERFSLILESASTNQTSMYLCASSLAGTGDQPQHFGDGTRLSIL.

V is TRBV6-2 or TRBV6-3 and J is TRBJ1-2, with 8 nucleotides matching TRBD1. CDR1 is MNHEY and CDR2 is SVGEGT in the germline V gene. The CDR3 totals 15 residues. V shed 5 bases and J 1 base; nucleotides not matched to a gene: 6. The CDR3 DNA reads as TGTGCCAGCAGTACGGACAGGGTCATTAACTATGGCTACACCTTC. It encodes CASSTDRVINYGYTF.

The chain is built from TRBV5-4 and TRBJ2-3, with 8 bases fitting TRBD2. CDR1 SGHNT and CDR2 YYREEE come from the germline V gene (reference sequence). The CDR3 spans 15 residues. The V and J ends lost 4 bases and 4 bases, in that order; junction bases with no gene match: 8. The CDR3: CASSGAGVGADTQYF. Written as DNA, the CDR3 is TGTGCCAGCAGCGGAGCGGGAGTGGGAGCAGATACGCAGTATTTT.

The V gene is TRBV7-6, the J gene TRBJ2-2; TRBD2 might be the D (6 bases). The CDR3 is made up of 13 amino acids. Germline values: CDR1 SGHVS, CDR2 FNYEAQ. The V and J ends lost 8 bases and 1 base respectively, with 8 bases between them. CDR3 in DNA: TGTGCCAGCCGGCGGGGGAACACCGGGGAGCTGTTTTTT. Encoded protein: CASRRGNTGELFF.

This chain connects TRBV3-1 (or the pseudogene TRBV3-2) to TRBJ1-5; TRBD1 matches at 9 bases. Germline-derived CDR1 and CDR2 are LGHDT and YNNKEL (reference sequence). Germline trimming cut 4 bases from V and 9 bases from J; bases unmatched to any gene: 4. This CDR3 region has 13 residues. CDR3 DNA: TGTGCCAGCAGCCGGGACAGGGCCGGGCCCCAGCATTTT. It encodes CASSRDRAGPQHF.

Here the CDR3 DNA reads TGTGCCAGCAGCCAGATGGGGGGGGGAAGGAGTCGGACCCAGTACTTC. The encoded protein is CASSQMGGGRSRTQYF. This chain links TRBV3-1 (or the pseudogene TRBV3-2) with TRBJ2-5, with 7 bases matching TRBD2. CDR3 length: 16 amino acids. J was trimmed by 7 bases and V by 3 bases; bases with no gene match: 14. The germline V gene encodes CDR1 LGHDT and CDR2 YNNKEL (reference sequence).

The V and J genes are TRBV29-1 and TRBJ1-5, with 8 bases fitting TRBD1. The V segment lost 7 bases and the J segment 4 bases; nucleotides outside the gene matches: 9. This CDR3 comprises 14 residues. Germline CDR1 SQVTM, CDR2 ANQGSEA. This CDR3 is CSAGTGGWNQPQHF. In DNA form, the CDR3 reads TGCAGCGCGGGTACAGGGGGTTGGAATCAGCCCCAGCATTTT.

This clone was detected only a few times. The chain recombines TRBV5-6 with TRBJ1-1, with TRBD1 matching 7 bases. Germline V CDR1 and CDR2: SGHDT, YYEEEE. Losses at the gene ends were 4 bases for V and 2 bases for J; bases not matched to a gene: 8. The CDR3 has 15 amino acids. CDR3: CASSATRQGNTEAFF. The CDR3 DNA follows: TGTGCCAGCAGCGCCACTCGACAGGGAAACACTGAAGCTTTCTTT.

The CDR3 bases are TGCGCCAGCAGCTTGGCCCCTGCCCTTGGCGGGAGGGTCGCAGATACGCAGTATTTT. Protein: CASSLAPALGGRVADTQYF. The rearrangement joins TRBV5-1 to TRBJ2-3; TRBD2 aligns across 9 bases. Germline CDR1 and CDR2: SGHRS and YFSETQ. Losses at the gene ends were 0 bases for V and 4 bases for J; bases not matched to a gene: 15. There are 19 residues in the CDR3. The entire variable domain, with the rest obtained from reference TRBV5-1 and TRBJ2-3, is as follows: KAGVTQTPRYLIKTRGQQVTLSCSPISGHRSVSWYQQTPGQGLQFLFEYFSETQRNKGNFPGRFSGRQFSNSRSEMNVSTLELGDSALYLCASSLAPALGGRVADTQYFGPGTRLTVL.

This chain joins TRBV7-2 and TRBJ2-7; maybe TRBD1 (6 bases). V shed 4 bases and J shed 3 bases, with 13 bases lying between them. The CDR3 covers 14 residues. The germline V gene has CDR1 SGHTA and CDR2 FQGNSA. The CDR3 sequence is CASSSPSQGYEQYF. Written as DNA, the CDR3 is TGTGCCAGCAGCTCCCCTTCACAGGGCTACGAGCAGTACTTC. The entire variable domain, with the rest obtained from reference TRBV7-2 and TRBJ2-7, is as follows: GAGVSQSPSNKVTEKGKDVELRCDPISGHTALYWYRQSLGQGLEFLIYFQGNSAPDKSGLPSDRFSAERTGGSVSTLTIQRTQQEDSAVYLCASSSPSQGYEQYFGPGTRLTVT.